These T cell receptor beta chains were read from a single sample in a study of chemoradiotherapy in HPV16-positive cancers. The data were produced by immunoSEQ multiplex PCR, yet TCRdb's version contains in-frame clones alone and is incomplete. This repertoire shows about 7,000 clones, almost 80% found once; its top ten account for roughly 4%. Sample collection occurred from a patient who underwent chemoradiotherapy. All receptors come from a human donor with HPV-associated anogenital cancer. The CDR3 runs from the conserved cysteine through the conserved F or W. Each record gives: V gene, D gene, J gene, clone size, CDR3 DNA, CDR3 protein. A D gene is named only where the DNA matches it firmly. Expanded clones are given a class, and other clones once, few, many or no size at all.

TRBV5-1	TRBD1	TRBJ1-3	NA	TGCGCCAGCAGCTGGACAGGGGAAGGAAACACCATATATTTT	CASSWTGEGNTIYF
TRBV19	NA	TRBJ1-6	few	TGTGCCAGTAGTATTGTGGGGAAAGATTCACCCCTCCACTTT	CASSIVGKDSPLHF
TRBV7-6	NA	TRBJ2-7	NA	TGTGCCAGCAGCTTAGCAGCCAGGGGATACGAGCAGTACTTC	CASSLAARGYEQYF
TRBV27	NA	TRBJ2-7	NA	TGTGCCAGCAGGGGAGGACTGCCGTGGGTGAAGCAGTACTTC	CASRGGLPWVKQYF
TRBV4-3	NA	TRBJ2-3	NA	TGCGCCAGCAGCCATACGGACGGAGATACGCAGTATTTT	CASSHTDGDTQYF
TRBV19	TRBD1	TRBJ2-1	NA	TGTGCCAGTAGCATGGGACAGGGGGTCTACAATGAGCAGTTCTTC	CASSMGQGVYNEQFF
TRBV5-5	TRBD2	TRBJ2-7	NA	TGTGCCAGCACGGGGGGGGCCTCCTACGAGCAGTACTTC	CASTGGASYEQYF
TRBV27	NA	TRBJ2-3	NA	TGTGCCAGCAGGCGGGACCTCCGGACGCAGTATTTT	CASRRDLRTQYF
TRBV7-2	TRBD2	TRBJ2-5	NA	TGTGCCAGCAGCTCCCTTGGGGTTAGCGGGAGGAGAGAGACCCAGTACTTC	CASSSLGVSGRRETQYF
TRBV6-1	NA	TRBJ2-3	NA	TGTGCCAGCAGTCTCAACATCGGCACAGATACGCAGTATTTT	CASSLNIGTDTQYF
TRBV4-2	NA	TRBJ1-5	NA	TGTGCCAGCAGCCAAGAGGGGCGGGGGAATCAGCCCCAGCATTTT	CASSQEGRGNQPQHF
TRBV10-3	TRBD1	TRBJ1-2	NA	TGTGCCATCAGTGACCCCACCTTGACAGGGTCGCTTAATACAGCTTTTCAGTATGGCTACACCTTC	CAISDPTLTGSLNTAFQYGYTF
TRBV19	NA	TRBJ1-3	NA	TGTGCCAGTAGTATCGGAAGCTCTGGAAACACCATATATTTT	CASSIGSSGNTIYF
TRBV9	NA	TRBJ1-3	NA	TGTGCCAGCAGCGGGCCCCAGGCGAGTGGAAACACCATATATTTT	CASSGPQASGNTIYF
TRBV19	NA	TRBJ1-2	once	TGTGCCACCGCAAATGGTGGAGGGAATGGCTACACCTTC	CATANGGGNGYTF
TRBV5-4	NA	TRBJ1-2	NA	TGTGCCAGCAGCCACGCGGGGCAGGGGAAGGGATTAAGGGGCTACACCTTC	CASSHAGQGKGLRGYTF
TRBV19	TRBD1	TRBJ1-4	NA	TGTGCCAGTAGCGGGACAGCTTCGAATGAAAAACTGTTTTTT	CASSGTASNEKLFF
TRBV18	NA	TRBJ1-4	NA	TGTGCCAGCTCGCTACGATCAGGGGCGGCGGATGAAAAACTGTTTTTT	CASSLRSGAADEKLFF
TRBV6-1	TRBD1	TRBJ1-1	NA	TGTGCCAGCAGGGACAGGTCCAACACTGAAGCTTTCTTT	CASRDRSNTEAFF
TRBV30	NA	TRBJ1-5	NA	TGTGCCTGGAGTGCCCGACAACGAGGGCAGCCCCAGCATTTT	CAWSARQRGQPQHF
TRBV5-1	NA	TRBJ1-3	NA	TGCGCCAGCAGCCTAGAGGCACGGATCTCTGGAAACACCATATATTTT	CASSLEARISGNTIYF
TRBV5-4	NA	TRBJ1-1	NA	TGTGCCAGCACCGGGGGCACTGAAGCTTTCTTT	CASTGGTEAFF
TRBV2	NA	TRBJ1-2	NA	TGTGCCAGCGACCGGGACACCGACTATGGCTACACCTTC	CASDRDTDYGYTF
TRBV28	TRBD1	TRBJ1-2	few	TGTGCCAGCAGTCCTGGACAGGAAAAAGGCTACACCTTC	CASSPGQEKGYTF
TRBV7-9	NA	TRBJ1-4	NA	TGTGCCAGCAGCTTAGACCGCAGTACACTGTTTTTT	CASSLDRSTLFF
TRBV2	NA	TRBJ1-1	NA	TGTGCCAGCAGTGAAAGGGAGGTACACATGAACACTGAAGCTTTCTTT	CASSEREVHMNTEAFF
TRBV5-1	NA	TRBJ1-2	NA	TGCGCCAGCAGCTTGGAAGGGACTGTCTATGGCTACACCTTC	CASSLEGTVYGYTF
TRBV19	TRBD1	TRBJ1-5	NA	TGTGCCAGTAGTCGACAGGGCCAGGCGGGCAATCAGCCCCAGCATTTT	CASSRQGQAGNQPQHF
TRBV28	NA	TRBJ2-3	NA	TGTGCCAGCAGCCGAAAGGGTGCAGATACGCAGTATTTT	CASSRKGADTQYF
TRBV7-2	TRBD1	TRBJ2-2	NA	TGTGCCAGCAGCTTACTAGGGGGCCGGAACACCGGGGAGCTGTTTTTT	CASSLLGGRNTGELFF
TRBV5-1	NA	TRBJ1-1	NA	TGCGCCAGCAGCGGAGGGGCAGGGAACACTGAAGCTTTCTTT	CASSGGAGNTEAFF
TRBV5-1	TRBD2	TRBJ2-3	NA	TGCGCCAGCAGCCGACTAGCGGGAGGGGGTAACACAGATACGCAGTATTTT	CASSRLAGGGNTDTQYF
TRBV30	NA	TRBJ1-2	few	TGTGCCTGGTATAGGAATCCTGATAACTATGGCTACACCTTC	CAWYRNPDNYGYTF
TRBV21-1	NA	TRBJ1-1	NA	TGTGCCAGCAGCTGTTTCGCCCAGGGAGACACTGAAGCTTTCTTT	CASSCFAQGDTEAFF
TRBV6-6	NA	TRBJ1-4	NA	TGTGCCAGCAGTTATTTTTCGGGCGCAGCTAATGAAAAACTGTTTTTT	CASSYFSGAANEKLFF
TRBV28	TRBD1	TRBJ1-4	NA	TGTGCCAGCAGTTCCGAGGGCCGGGACAGTTTATCAACTAATGAAAAACTGTTTTTT	CASSSEGRDSLSTNEKLFF
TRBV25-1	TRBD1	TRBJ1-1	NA	TGTGCCAGCAGTGAACCACAGGGGGGACCCACTGAAGCTTTCTTT	CASSEPQGGPTEAFF
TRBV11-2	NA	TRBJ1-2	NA	TGTGCCAGCAGACACCCGGTTGAAGGCTACACCTTC	CASRHPVEGYTF
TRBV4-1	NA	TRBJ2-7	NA	TGCGCCAGCAGCCAAGTCAACGGCTACGAGCAGTACTTC	CASSQVNGYEQYF
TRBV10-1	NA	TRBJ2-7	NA	TGCGCCAGCAGTGAGTTGGGTGTACACGAGCAGTACTTC	CASSELGVHEQYF
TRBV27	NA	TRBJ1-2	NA	TGTGCCAGCAGTACAGGCGAACCTATCTATGGCTACACCTTC	CASSTGEPIYGYTF
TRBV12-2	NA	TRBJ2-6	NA	TGTGCAAGTCGCGTAAAGGAGACTCCACACAAGTCGGGCAACGTCCTGACTTTC	CASRVKETPHKSGNVLTF
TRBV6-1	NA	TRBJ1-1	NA	TGTGCCAGCAGTGTGAAGGGTAACGTCGTTGAAGCTTTCTTT	CASSVKGNVVEAFF
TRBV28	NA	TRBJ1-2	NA	TGTGCCAGCAGTTTGGTTGACTATGGCTACACCTTC	CASSLVDYGYTF
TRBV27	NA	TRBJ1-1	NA	TGTGCCAGCAGTTTATTCAGGGGCACTGAAGCTTTCTTT	CASSLFRGTEAFF
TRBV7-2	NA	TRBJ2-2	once	TGTGCCAGCAGCTTAAAAAACACCGGGGAGCTGTTTTTT	CASSLKNTGELFF
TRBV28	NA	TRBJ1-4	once	TGTGCCAGCAGTCCCCCGTCGGATGAAAAACTGTTTTTT	CASSPPSDEKLFF
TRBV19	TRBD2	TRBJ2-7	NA	TGTGCCAGTAGTGACGGGGGGTACGAGCAGTACTTC	CASSDGGYEQYF
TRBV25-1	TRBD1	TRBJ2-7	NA	TGTGCCAGCAGTGAAAGCAGGGGGCCCGGCGAGCAGTACTTC	CASSESRGPGEQYF
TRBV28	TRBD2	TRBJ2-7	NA	TGTGCCAGCGTCGGGACTAGCGGTTCCTACGAGCAGTACTTC	CASVGTSGSYEQYF
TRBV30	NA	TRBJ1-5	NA	TGTGCCTGGAGCCAACAGCAGGAAGAGCCCCAGCATTTT	CAWSQQQEEPQHF
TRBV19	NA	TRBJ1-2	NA	TGTGCCAGTAGTATTCAACAGGGAATTTCTGGCTACACCTTC	CASSIQQGISGYTF
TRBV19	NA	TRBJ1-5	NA	TGTGCCACCGGACCCAATCAGCCCCAGCATTTT	CATGPNQPQHF
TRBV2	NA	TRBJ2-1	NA	TGTGCCAGCATCTTGGGCAGGGGATACAATGAGCAGTTCTTC	CASILGRGYNEQFF
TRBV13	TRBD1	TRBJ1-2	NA	TGTGCCAGCAGCTTAGAGGACAGGGGCCAAGGCTACACCTTC	CASSLEDRGQGYTF
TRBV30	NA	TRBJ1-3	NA	TGTGCCCACGGAGGGGGCTCTGGAAACACCATATATTTT	CAHGGGSGNTIYF
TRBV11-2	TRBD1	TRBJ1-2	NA	TGTGCCAGCAGCCCCAGGGGGATCGGTGGCTACACCTTC	CASSPRGIGGYTF